This T cell receptor (beta chain) was recorded in a study of T cell responses to AZD1222 COVID-19 vaccine. Study overall: Recipients boosted at about 4 weeks or about 12 weeks are pooled.

Study-wide findings and caveats: Researchers report vaccine-associated CD4 TCRs spanning spike, with dominance at 160-218 and 743-854. Compared with day 0, the breadth and depth of the Spike-specific TCR repertoire rose significantly after two doses of AZD1222.

Points on this clone: The antigen remains undetermined.

Method: immunoSEQ multiplex PCR; TCRdb's copy keeps in-frame clones and lacks some. The sample records 100,000 to 150,000 clones, 65% to 90% being singletons. CDR1 and CDR2 (germline): MNHEY, SVGAGI. Trimming left V 0 bases short and J 8 bases short, with 10 bases between. The CDR3 consists of 13 residues. The clonotype originates from an adult in good health. The rearrangement joins TRBV6-5 to TRBJ1-1, with D tentatively TRBD1 (5 bases). Sequenced material: peripheral blood, taken on day 0 of AZD1222 vaccination. CDR3 nucleotide sequence: TGTGCCAGCAGTTACTCCCACGGGGGGGAAGCTTTCTTT. Protein product: CASSYSHGGEAFF.